A selection of T cell receptor beta chains follows, all from one sample in a study of blood T cell repertoires in COVID-19. Libraries were prepared by immunoSEQ multiplex PCR; TCRdb keeps only in-frame clonotypes and omits some of them. The sample records 180,000 or so clones, 86% being singletons. The sample consisted of PBMCs or T cells enriched from blood (not recorded which). Source of these receptors: a middle-aged man with acute COVID-19. Each CDR3 is given with its conserved first and last residue. For some rows the clone size is stated as once, few or many, or as a class when expanded; others skip it.

-,TRBV11-2,16,CASSLAPTRLQETQYF
-,TRBV19,13,CASRAGTDHEQYF
-,TRBV25-1,12,CASGGTGSEQFF
-,TRBV4-3,15,CASSQRTGGGYEQYF
once,TRBV7-3,18,CASSLKAGTGSGTGELFF
-,TRBV27,12,CASSTGFSPLHF
once,TRBV7-3,14,CASSLDYYTGELFF
once,TRBV11-2,19,CASSPRTGTSTRTSYEQYF
-,TRBV4-2,15,CASSQEWGGSYEQYF
-,TRBV28,18,CASSFPMGGGPSTDTQYF
-,TRBV27,13,CASSQDRSQPQHF
-,TRBV19,14,CASSIMGQGQPQHF
-,TRBV28,12,CASNRGNYGYTF
-,TRBV18,14,CASSPPGGTGELFF
few,TRBV7-6,14,CASSPGGPNTEAFF
-,TRBV7-3,17,CASSAGTGVSGANVLTF
-,TRBV14,11,CASSLSYEQYF
-,TRBV7-9,16,CASSLARGALGDTQYF
-,TRBV25-1,14,CASSEGGRNYGYTF
-,TRBV4-1,16,CASSQDISDSTYEQYF
few,TRBV18,15,CASSPWGETNEKLFF
-,TRBV21-1,16,CASSKGQGGTTYEQYF
-,TRBV28,12,CASRQGRNTIYF
-,TRBV25-1,14,CASSAPQNADTQYF
-,TRBV20-1,11,CSARTNNEQFF
-,TRBV7-9,13,CASSFWSGNIQYF
-,TRBV28,13,CASRDRGRSPLHF
-,TRBV5-6,14,CASSPSSGRNIQYF
-,TRBV2,12,CASKAGSDTQYF
-,TRBV14,13,CASSQDWRQTQYF
-,TRBV14,14,CASSQSHWGQGYTF
few,TRBV29-1,14,CSVGQGAVNTEAFF
-,TRBV27,18,CASSLIPMEMATNEKLFF
-,TRBV30,14,CAWSALTVTGELFF
-,TRBV6-4,15,CASRADRDNYNEQFF
-,TRBV28,16,CASSSRDRVGYTEAFF
-,TRBV5-4,17,CASSPPPGWGSGETQYF
-,TRBV10-3,15,CAISDADRGNNEQFF
few,TRBV25-1,14,CASQLPGTKGEQYF
few,TRBV6-2/TRBV6-3,15,CASSSDRASNQPQHF
-,TRBV19,17,CASSPKQGTTSTDTQYF
-,TRBV4-1,14,CASRRQPNTGELFF
-,TRBV7-9,15,CASKALKRDLETQYF
-,TRBV9,14,CASSVNLATDTQYF
-,TRBV29-1,13,CSVREQGSQPQHF
-,TRBV3-1/TRBV3-2,13,CASSQGTSYEQYF
once,TRBV28,17,CASREVKGVGGNQPQHF
-,TRBV15,16,CATSRVRGVSYNEQFF
few,TRBV24-1,13,CATSAQGTNEQFF
once,TRBV5-1,15,CASSNPPGNNYGYTF
-,TRBV19,14,CASSLGQANEKLFF
-,TRBV30,16,CAWSPFPAGFYYEQYF